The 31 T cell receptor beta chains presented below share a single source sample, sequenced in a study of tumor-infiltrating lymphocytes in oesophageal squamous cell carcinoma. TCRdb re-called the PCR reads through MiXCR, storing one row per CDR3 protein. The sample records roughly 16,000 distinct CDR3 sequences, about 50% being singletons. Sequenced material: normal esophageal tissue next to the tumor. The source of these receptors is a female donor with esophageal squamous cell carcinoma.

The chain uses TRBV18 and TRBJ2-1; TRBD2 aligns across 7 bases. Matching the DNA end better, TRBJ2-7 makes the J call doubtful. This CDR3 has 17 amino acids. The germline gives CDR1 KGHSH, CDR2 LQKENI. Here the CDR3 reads CASSSGSGERGRYKQYF. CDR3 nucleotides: TGTGCCAGCTCCTCCGGGTCCGGCGAGCGGGGACGTTACAAGCAGTACTTC.

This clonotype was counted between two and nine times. In DNA form, the CDR3 reads TGTGCCAGCAGTGGGAGGCCCGGCGCCAACAGTTACGAGCAGTACTTC. Translating it yields CASSGRPGANSYEQYF. The chain couples TRBV27 to TRBJ2-7; TRBD2 might be the D (6 bases). This CDR3 is built from 16 residues. Germline V gives CDR1 MNHEY, CDR2 SMNVEV (reference sequence). Trimming pared 5 bases from V and 4 bases from J, leaving 21 bases between.

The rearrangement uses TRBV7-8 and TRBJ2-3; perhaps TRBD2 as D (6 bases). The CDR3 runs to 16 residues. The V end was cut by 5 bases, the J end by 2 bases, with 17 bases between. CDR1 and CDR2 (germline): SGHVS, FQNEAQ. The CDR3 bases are TGTGCCAGCAGCCCCAGCGGGCCCCGATTCACAGATACGCAGTATTTT. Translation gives CASSPSGPRFTDTQYF.

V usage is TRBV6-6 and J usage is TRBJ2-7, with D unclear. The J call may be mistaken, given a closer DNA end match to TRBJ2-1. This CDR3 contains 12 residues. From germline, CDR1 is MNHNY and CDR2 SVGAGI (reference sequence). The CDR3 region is CASSYIRDEQFF. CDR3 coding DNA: TGTGCCAGCAGTTACATAAGGGATGAGCAGTTCTTC.

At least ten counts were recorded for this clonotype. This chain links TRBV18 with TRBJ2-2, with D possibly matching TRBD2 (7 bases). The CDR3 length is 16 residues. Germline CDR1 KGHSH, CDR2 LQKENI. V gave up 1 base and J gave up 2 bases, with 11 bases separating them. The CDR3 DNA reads TGTGCCAGCTCACCACGTCGGGGGGCCAACACCGGGGAGCTGTTTTTT. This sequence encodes CASSPRRGANTGELFF. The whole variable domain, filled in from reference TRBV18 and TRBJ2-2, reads NAGVMQNPRHLVRRRGQEARLRCSPMKGHSHVYWYRQLPEEGLKFMVYLQKENIIDESGMPKERFSAEFPKEGPSILRIQQVVRGDSAAYFCASSPRRGANTGELFFGEGSRLTVL.

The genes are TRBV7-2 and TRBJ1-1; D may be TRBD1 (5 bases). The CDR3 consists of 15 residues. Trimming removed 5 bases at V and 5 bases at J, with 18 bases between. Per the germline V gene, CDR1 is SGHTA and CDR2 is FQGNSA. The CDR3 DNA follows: TGTGCCAGCAGCCATCCGGGACGGGTGAGGACTGAAGCTTTCTTT. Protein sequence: CASSHPGRVRTEAFF.

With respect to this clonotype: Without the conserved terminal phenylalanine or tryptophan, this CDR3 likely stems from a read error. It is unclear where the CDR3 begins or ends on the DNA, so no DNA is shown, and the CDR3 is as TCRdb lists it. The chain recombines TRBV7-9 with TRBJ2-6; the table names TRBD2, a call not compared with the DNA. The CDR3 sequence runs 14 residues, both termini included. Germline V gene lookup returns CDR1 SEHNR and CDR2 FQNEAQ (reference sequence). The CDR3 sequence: CASSSALETQYFGP.

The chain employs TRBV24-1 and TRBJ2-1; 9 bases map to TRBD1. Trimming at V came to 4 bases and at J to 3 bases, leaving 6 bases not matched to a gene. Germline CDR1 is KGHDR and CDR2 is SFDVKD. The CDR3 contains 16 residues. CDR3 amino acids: CATSEPDRGLYNEQFF. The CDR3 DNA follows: TGTGCCACCAGTGAACCGGACAGGGGCCTCTACAATGAGCAGTTCTTC.

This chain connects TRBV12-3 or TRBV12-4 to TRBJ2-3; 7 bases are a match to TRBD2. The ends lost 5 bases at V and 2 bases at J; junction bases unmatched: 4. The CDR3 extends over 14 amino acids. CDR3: CASSTAGVTDTQYF. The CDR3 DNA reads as TGTGCCAGCAGTACGGCGGGGGTCACAGATACGCAGTATTTT.

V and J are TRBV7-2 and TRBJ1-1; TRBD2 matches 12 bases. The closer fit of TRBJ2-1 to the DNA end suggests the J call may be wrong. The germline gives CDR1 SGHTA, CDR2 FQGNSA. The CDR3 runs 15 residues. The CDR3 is CASSLTSGRIDEQFF. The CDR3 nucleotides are TGTGCCAGCAGCTTAACTAGCGGGAGGATCGATGAGCAGTTCTTC.

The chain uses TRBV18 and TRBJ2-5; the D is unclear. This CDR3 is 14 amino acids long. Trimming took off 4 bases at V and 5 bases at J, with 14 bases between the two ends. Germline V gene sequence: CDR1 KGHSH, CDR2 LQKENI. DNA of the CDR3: TGTGCCAGCTCACTGGAATATACCTCGGAGACCCAGTACTTC. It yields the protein CASSLEYTSETQYF.

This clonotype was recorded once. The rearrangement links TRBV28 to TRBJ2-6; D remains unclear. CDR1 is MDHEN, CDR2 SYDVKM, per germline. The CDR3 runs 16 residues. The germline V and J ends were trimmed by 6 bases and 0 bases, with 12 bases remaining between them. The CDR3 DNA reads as TGTGCCAGCAGCCGAGGTGCCCTCTCTGGGGCCAACGTCCTGACTTTC. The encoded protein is CASSRGALSGANVLTF.

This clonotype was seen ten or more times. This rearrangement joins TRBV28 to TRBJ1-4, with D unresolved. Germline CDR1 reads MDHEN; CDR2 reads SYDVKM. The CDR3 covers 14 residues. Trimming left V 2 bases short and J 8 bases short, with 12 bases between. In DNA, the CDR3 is TGTGCCAGCAGTTTAGCGACTCTTCGGGAAAAACTGTTTTTT. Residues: CASSLATLREKLFF.

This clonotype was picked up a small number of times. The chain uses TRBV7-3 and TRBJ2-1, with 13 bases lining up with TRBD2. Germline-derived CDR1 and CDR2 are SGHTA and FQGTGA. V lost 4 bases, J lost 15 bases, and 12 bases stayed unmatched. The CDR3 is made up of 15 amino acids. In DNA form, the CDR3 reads TGTGCCAGCAGCTCGACCACCGGACTAGCGGGAGTGATGTTCTTC. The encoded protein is CASSSTTGLAGVMFF.

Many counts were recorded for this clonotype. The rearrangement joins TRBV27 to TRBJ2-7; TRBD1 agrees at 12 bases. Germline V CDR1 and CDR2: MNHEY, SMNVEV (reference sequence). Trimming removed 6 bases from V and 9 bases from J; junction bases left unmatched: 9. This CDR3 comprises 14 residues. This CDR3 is CASRLGQGAGRQYF. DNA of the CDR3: TGTGCCAGCAGGCTGGGACAGGGGGCAGGTAGGCAGTACTTC.

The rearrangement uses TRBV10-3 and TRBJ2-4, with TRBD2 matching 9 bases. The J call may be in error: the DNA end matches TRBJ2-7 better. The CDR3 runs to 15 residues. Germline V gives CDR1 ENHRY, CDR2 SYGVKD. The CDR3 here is CAISDGAGGPYEQYF. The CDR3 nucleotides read TGTGCCATCAGTGACGGGGCGGGAGGGCCCTACGAGCAGTACTTC.

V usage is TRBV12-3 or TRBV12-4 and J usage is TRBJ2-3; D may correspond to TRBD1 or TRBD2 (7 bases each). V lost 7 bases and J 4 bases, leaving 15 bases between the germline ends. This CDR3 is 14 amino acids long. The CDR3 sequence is CASTPGGGADTQYF. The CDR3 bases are TGTGCCAGCACTCCAGGGGGGGGGGCAGATACGCAGTATTTT.

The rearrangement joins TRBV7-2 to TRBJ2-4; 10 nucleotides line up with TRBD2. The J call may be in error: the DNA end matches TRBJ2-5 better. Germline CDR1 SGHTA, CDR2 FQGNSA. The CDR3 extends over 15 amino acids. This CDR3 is CASSLWTSGGETQYF. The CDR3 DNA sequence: TGTGCCAGCAGCTTATGGACTAGCGGTGGCGAGACCCAGTACTTC.

The CDR3 sequence is CASSTGPGGEQFF. CDR3 DNA: TGTGCCAGCAGTACGGGACCTGGGGGTGAGCAGTTCTTC. This chain uses TRBV27 with TRBJ2-5; D is tentatively TRBD1 or TRBD2 (5 bases each). The J call is doubtful: the DNA matches TRBJ2-1 better. CDR1 MNHEY and CDR2 SMNVEV come from the germline V gene (reference sequence). The CDR3 loop spans 13 amino acids.

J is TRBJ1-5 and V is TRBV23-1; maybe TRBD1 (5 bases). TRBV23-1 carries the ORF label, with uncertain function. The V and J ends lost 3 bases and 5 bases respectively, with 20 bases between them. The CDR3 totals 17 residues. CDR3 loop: CASSHRLTALIHQPQHF. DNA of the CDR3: TGCGCCAGCAGTCACCGCCTGACAGCCCTAATCCATCAGCCCCAGCATTTT.

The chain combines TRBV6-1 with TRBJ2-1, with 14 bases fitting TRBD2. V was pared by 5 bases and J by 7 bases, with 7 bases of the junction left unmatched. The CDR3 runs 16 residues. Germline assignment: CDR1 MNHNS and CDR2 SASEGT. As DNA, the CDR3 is TGTGCCAGCAGTTATACAGGACTAGCGGGAGGTAATGAGCAGTTCTTC. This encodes CASSYTGLAGGNEQFF.

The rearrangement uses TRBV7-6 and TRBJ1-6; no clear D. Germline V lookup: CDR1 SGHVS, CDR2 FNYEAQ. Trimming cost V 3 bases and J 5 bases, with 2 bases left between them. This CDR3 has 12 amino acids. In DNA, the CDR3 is TGTGCCAGCAGCTTTGATAATTCACCCCTCCACTTT. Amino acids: CASSFDNSPLHF.

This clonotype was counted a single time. The CDR3 reads CASSPDGETQYF. In DNA, the CDR3 is TGCGCCAGCAGCCCAGATGGAGAGACCCAGTACTTC. This chain joins TRBV5-1 and TRBJ2-1, with no clear D. The closer fit of TRBJ2-5 to the DNA end suggests the J call may be wrong. Germline V gene data show CDR1 as SGHRS and CDR2 as YFSETQ. This CDR3 is 12 amino acids long.

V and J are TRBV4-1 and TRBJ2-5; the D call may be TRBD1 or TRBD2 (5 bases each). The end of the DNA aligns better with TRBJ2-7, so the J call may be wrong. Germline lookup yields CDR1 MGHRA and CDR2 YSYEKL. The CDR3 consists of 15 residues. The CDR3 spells CASSPLPGPLYEQYF. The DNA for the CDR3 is TGCGCCAGCAGCCCTCTACCGGGGCCACTCTACGAGCAGTACTTC.

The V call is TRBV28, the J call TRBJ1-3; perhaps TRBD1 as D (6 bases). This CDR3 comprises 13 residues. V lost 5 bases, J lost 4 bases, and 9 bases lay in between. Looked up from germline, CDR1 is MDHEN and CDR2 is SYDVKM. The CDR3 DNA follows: TGTGCCAGCAGTCCAGGACAGGGAAACACCATATATTTT. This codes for CASSPGQGNTIYF.

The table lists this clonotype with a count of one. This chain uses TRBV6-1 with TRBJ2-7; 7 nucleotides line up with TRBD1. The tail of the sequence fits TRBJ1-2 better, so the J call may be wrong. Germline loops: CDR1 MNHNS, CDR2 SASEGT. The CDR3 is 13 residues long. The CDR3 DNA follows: TGTGCCAGCAGTTCAAACAGGGGCTATGGCTACACCTTC. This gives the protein CASSSNRGYGYTF.

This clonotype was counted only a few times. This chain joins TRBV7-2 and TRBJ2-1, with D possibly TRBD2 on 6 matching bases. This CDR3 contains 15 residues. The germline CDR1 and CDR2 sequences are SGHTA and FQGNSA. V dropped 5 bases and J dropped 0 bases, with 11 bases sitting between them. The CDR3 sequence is CASSPRLDSYNEQFF. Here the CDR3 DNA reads TGTGCCAGCAGCCCCCGACTAGACTCCTACAATGAGCAGTTCTTC.

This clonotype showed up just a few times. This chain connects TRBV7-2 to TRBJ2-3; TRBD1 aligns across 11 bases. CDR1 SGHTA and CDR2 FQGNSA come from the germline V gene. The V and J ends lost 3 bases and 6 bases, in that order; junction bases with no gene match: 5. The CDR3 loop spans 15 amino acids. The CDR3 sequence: CASSFRTGGADTQYF. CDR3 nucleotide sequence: TGTGCCAGCAGCTTTAGGACAGGGGGCGCGGATACGCAGTATTTT.

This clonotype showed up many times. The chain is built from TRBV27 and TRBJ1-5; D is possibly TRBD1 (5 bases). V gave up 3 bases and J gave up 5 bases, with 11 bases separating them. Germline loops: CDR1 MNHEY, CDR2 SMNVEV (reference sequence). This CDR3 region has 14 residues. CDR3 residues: CASSLMGDDQPQHF. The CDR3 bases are TGTGCCAGCAGTTTGATGGGGGATGATCAGCCCCAGCATTTT.

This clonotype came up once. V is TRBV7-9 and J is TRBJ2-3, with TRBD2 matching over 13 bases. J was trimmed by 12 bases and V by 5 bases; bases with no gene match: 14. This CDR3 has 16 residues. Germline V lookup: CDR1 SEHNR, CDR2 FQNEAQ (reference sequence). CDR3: CASSLGLAGDQGTQYF. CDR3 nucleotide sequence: TGTGCCAGCAGCCTCGGACTAGCGGGAGATCAAGGGACCCAGTATTTT.

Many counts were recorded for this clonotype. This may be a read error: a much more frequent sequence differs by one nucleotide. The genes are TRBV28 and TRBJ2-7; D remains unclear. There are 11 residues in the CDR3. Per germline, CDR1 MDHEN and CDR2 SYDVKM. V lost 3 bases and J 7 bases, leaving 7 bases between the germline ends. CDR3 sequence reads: CASSLVSEQYF. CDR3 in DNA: TGTGCCAGCAGTTTGGTCTCTGAGCAGTACTTC. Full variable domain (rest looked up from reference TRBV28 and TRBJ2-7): DVKVTQSSRYLVKRTGEKVFLECVQDMDHENMFWYRQDPGLGLRLIYFSYDVKMKEKGDIPEGYSVSREKKERFSLILESASTNQTSMYLCASSLVSEQYFGPGTRLTVT.